The 20 T cell receptor beta chains reported below all come from one sample, sequenced in a study of blood T cells in healthy people across ages. Together with a sample-barcoded 5' primer, a J-beta primer mix was included in a second PCR lasting about 7 to 11 cycles. TCRdb recomputed calls from the 5' RACE reads with MiXCR, one row per CDR3 protein. The data show 1,500,000 or so distinct CDR3 sequences, 55% to 75% seen once. The sample taken for sequencing was blood. Every receptor here comes from a man aged 18 to 29 in good health.

The chain couples TRBV20-1 to TRBJ1-2, with D possibly TRBD1 on 5 matching bases. Germline-derived CDR1 and CDR2 are DFQATT and SNEGSKA (reference sequence). CDR3 length equals 12 residues. V gave up 5 bases and J gave up 2 bases, with 9 bases separating them. The CDR3 coding sequence is TGCAGTGCTCAGGACATGAACTATGGCTACACCTTC. Amino acid sequence: CSAQDMNYGYTF.

This clonotype was seen a single time. This chain's CDR3 is CASSQGGHGASDGYTF. The CDR3, as DNA: TGCGCCAGCAGCCAAGGGGGGCACGGTGCCTCCGATGGCTACACCTTC. The J gene is TRBJ1-2, the V gene TRBV4-1; maybe TRBD1 (6 bases). The CDR3 is 16 residues long. V was cut by 1 base and J by 6 bases, with 18 bases left in between. Looked up from germline, CDR1 is MGHRA and CDR2 is YSYEKL.

A few counts support this clonotype. V and J are TRBV15 and TRBJ2-5, with D possibly TRBD2 on 6 matching bases. This CDR3 spans 15 amino acids. Trimming shortened V by 0 bases and J by 2 bases, and 10 bases separated the two germline ends. Germline CDR1 LNHNV, CDR2 YYDKDF (reference sequence). This CDR3 is CATSRDAGMQETQYF. The CDR3 DNA sequence: TGTGCCACCAGCAGAGATGCGGGGATGCAAGAGACCCAGTACTTC.

The sample holds a few counts of this clonotype. The rearrangement joins TRBV27 to TRBJ1-6; D remains ambiguous. Trimming shortened V by 2 bases and J by 4 bases, and 6 bases separated the two germline ends. The V gene's germline CDR1 is MNHEY and CDR2 SMNVEV (reference sequence). The CDR3 is 14 amino acids. CDR3 residues: CASSLGGYNSPLHF. The CDR3 DNA sequence: TGTGCCAGCAGTTTAGGCGGATATAATTCACCCCTCCACTTT.

The chain employs TRBV24-1 and TRBJ1-5; tentatively, D is TRBD1 (6 bases). Trimming shortened V by 4 bases and J by 7 bases, and 13 bases separated the two germline ends. Germline V CDR1 and CDR2: KGHDR, SFDVKD. The CDR3 covers 14 residues. CDR3 sequence (DNA): TGTGCCACCAGTGACAACAGGGTCGGCCAGCCCCAGCATTTT. It encodes CATSDNRVGQPQHF.

V and J are TRBV20-1 and TRBJ2-7, with 9 nucleotides matching TRBD1. V lost 7 bases and J lost 1; bases outside the gene matches: 5. There are 13 residues in the CDR3. Germline V CDR1 and CDR2: DFQATT, SNEGSKA (reference sequence). The CDR3 region is CSVWTGESYEQYF. The DNA for the CDR3 is TGCAGTGTCTGGACAGGGGAATCCTACGAGCAGTACTTC.

The rearrangement links TRBV10-2 to TRBJ2-4; a possible D gene is TRBD1 (6 bases). The CDR3 runs to 15 residues. Per the germline V gene, CDR1 is WSHSY and CDR2 is SAAADI. Trimming took 6 bases from V and 7 from J, leaving 19 bases between them. CDR3: CASRTKGDILNIQYF. The CDR3 DNA sequence: TGCGCCAGCAGAACTAAGGGGGACATCCTGAACATTCAGTACTTC.

This sequence joins TRBV6-5 and TRBJ2-2; D assignment may be TRBD1 or TRBD2 (5 bases each). Germline V lookup: CDR1 MNHEY, CDR2 SVGAGI. The CDR3 contains 13 residues. The V and J ends lost 5 bases and 5 bases respectively, with 9 bases between them. The chain's CDR3 is CASSDGTTGELFF. The CDR3 nucleotides read TGTGCCAGCAGTGACGGGACGACCGGGGAGCTGTTTTTT.

This clonotype has only a few counts. The CDR3 sequence is CASSLTSVPTDTQYF. CDR3 sequence (DNA): TGTGCCAGCAGCCTGACTAGCGTGCCTACAGATACGCAGTATTTT. The rearrangement joins TRBV4-2 to TRBJ2-3, with 8 bases lining up with TRBD2. This CDR3 is 15 amino acids long. V lost 4 bases to trimming and J lost 3 bases; unmatched junction nucleotides: 6. The germline gives CDR1 LGHNA, CDR2 YNFKEQ.

This clonotype was counted ten times or more. The gene calls are TRBV20-1 and TRBJ2-3; D call uncertain. The CDR3 has 11 amino acids. The V gene's germline CDR1 is DFQATT and CDR2 SNEGSKA (reference sequence). V was clipped by 3 bases and J by 9 bases, with 10 bases between them. The CDR3 sequence: CSARMVRTQYF. The CDR3 DNA reads as TGCAGTGCTAGGATGGTCAGAACGCAGTATTTT.

This clonotype was counted between two and nine times. The gene calls are TRBV2 and TRBJ2-5; D possibly corresponds to TRBD1 (5 bases). V lost 7 bases and J lost 4, with 22 bases in between. The CDR3 is 16 residues long. Germline V CDR1 and CDR2: SNHLY, FYNNEI. This CDR3 is CASTPGHRWSGETQYF. CDR3 sequence (DNA): TGTGCCAGCACCCCCGGACATCGCTGGTCTGGAGAGACCCAGTACTTC.

This clonotype has a handful of counts. The chain recombines TRBV20-1 with TRBJ2-5; D perhaps matches TRBD2 (7 bases). CDR1 and CDR2 from the germline V gene are DFQATT and SNEGSKA (reference sequence). V was pared by 3 bases and J by 5 bases, with 16 bases between. The CDR3 is 14 residues long. This CDR3 reads CSARDSGVPETQYF. The CDR3 DNA reads TGCAGTGCTAGGGACAGCGGGGTTCCGGAGACCCAGTACTTC.

The CDR3 loop is CASSFFSSQGAYNEQFF. CDR3 sequence (DNA): TGTGCCAGCAGCTTTTTCTCGTCGCAGGGGGCCTACAATGAGCAGTTCTTC. J is TRBJ2-1 and V is TRBV11-2; TRBD1 matches at 7 bases. Trimming removed 3 bases from V and 2 bases from J; junction bases left unmatched: 10. The CDR3 has 17 residues. Germline loops: CDR1 SGHAT, CDR2 FQNNGV.

This chain links TRBV7-9 with TRBJ2-1; 7 bases line up with TRBD1. Trimming removed 8 bases from V and 10 bases from J; junction bases left unmatched: 29. CDR1 and CDR2 (germline): SEHNR, FQNEAQ (reference sequence). The CDR3 totals 19 residues. The CDR3 protein is CASPKANYRWDSGLMEQFF. DNA of the CDR3: TGTGCCAGCCCCAAGGCAAACTACCGTTGGGACAGCGGTTTGATGGAGCAGTTCTTC.

CDR3 region: CASSWWGSPLHF. The CDR3 nucleotides read TGTGCCAGCAGTTGGTGGGGCTCACCCCTCCACTTT. V and J are TRBV27 and TRBJ1-6; the D gene is possibly TRBD1 (5 bases). The CDR3 has 12 amino acids. Per the germline V gene, CDR1 is MNHEY and CDR2 is SMNVEV (reference sequence). V was trimmed by 4 bases and J by 10 bases, leaving 8 bases between them.

The chain couples TRBV4-1 to TRBJ2-7; the D gene is possibly TRBD2 (6 bases). The CDR3 runs 13 residues. The V gene lost 3 bases and the J gene lost 6 bases, with 12 bases spanning the gap. Germline loops: CDR1 MGHRA, CDR2 YSYEKL. The CDR3 sequence is CASSQGGPAEQYF. The CDR3 DNA follows: TGCGCCAGCAGCCAGGGGGGTCCCGCCGAGCAGTACTTC.

The rearrangement links TRBV12-3 or TRBV12-4 to TRBJ2-1; tentatively, D is TRBD1 or TRBD2 (5 bases each). This CDR3 spans 13 amino acids. V lost 3 bases and J lost 9, with 12 bases in between. The CDR3 sequence: CASSLEWGPEQFF. The CDR3, as DNA: TGTGCCAGCAGTTTGGAGTGGGGACCTGAGCAGTTCTTC.

The gene calls are TRBV18 and TRBJ1-5; D gene unclear. CDR1 KGHSH and CDR2 LQKENI come from the germline V gene. Deletions cut 4 bases from V and 9 bases from J, with 16 bases between. The CDR3 runs to 14 residues. The chain's CDR3 is CASSRTASSPPQHF. CDR3 bases: TGTGCCAGCTCACGGACGGCCTCAAGCCCGCCCCAGCATTTT.

The chain joins TRBV11-2 to TRBJ2-4; the match to TRBD2 covers 12 bases. From germline, CDR1 is SGHAT and CDR2 FQNNGV. CDR3 size: 19 residues. With 3 bases clipped from V and 2 bases from J, the junction kept 11 bases outside the gene matches. CDR3 in DNA: TGTGCCAGCAGCTTTTCTAGCGGGAGGGCCGAGGTATCCAAAAACATTCAGTACTTC. Encoded protein: CASSFSSGRAEVSKNIQYF.

This clonotype was recorded a few times. The rearrangement links TRBV6-2 or TRBV6-3 to TRBJ1-1; D gene uncertain. Trimming cost V 5 bases and J 3 bases, with 4 bases left between them. Germline lookup yields CDR1 MNHEY and CDR2 SVGEGT. This CDR3 spans 11 amino acids. The CDR3 spells CASSGHTEAFF. The CDR3 coding sequence is TGTGCCAGCAGTGGGCACACTGAAGCTTTCTTT.